These T cell receptor beta chains were read from a single sample in a study of PD-1 blockade in mismatch repair-deficient tumors. The protocol was immunoSEQ multiplex PCR, while the TCRdb copy is restricted to in-frame clones and leaves out a portion. The table has about 34,000 clones, about 85% seen once. The material was PBMCs, obtained roughly 6 weeks after starting pembrolizumab. Receptor source: an adult with mismatch repair-deficient cancer. Both conserved end residues are part of each CDR3.

CDR3 protein	V gene	J gene
CASCPGFGRADEQYF	TRBV6-5	TRBJ2-7
CASSKGQGVSSPLHF	TRBV4-2	TRBJ1-6
CATSRNLGTGAEAFF	TRBV15	TRBJ1-1
CASSVGSGGPVFSYEQYF	TRBV9	TRBJ2-7
CASSPGVLTGELFF	TRBV5-1	TRBJ2-2
CASTQEPFYGEQYF	TRBV7-2	TRBJ2-7
CASSGDRGLLKTQYF	TRBV28	TRBJ2-5
CASSYQRTGPQHF	TRBV5-6	TRBJ1-5
CAILQWAGGTGELFF	TRBV6-1	TRBJ2-2
CASSLNIGANVLTF	TRBV7-2	TRBJ2-6
CASSFARTYEQYF	TRBV27	TRBJ2-7
CASSFRGGPYNEQFF	TRBV7-8	TRBJ2-1
CASSIRGNQPQHF	TRBV19	TRBJ1-5
CASSLGQMNTEAFF	TRBV7-9	TRBJ1-1
CASSLTQSGSTDTQYF	TRBV28	TRBJ2-3
CASSDSANYGYTF	TRBV6-1	TRBJ1-2